A selection of T cell receptor beta chains follows, all from one sample in a study of OX40 agonist ivuxolimab in advanced cancers. Only in-frame clones appear in the TCRdb table, and some are missing; sequencing was by immunoSEQ multiplex PCR. The sample holds under 85,000 clones, about 88% seen once. Specimen: CD4+ or CD8+ T cells sorted from blood, collected in a trial of the OX40 agonist ivuxolimab. These receptor sequences come from an adult with an advanced solid tumor such as melanoma, head and neck, liver or kidney cancer. Each CDR3 is given with its conserved first and last residue. D genes are given only for firm matches. Clone size is stated in some rows and not others, as once, few, many or a class when expanded.

len: 16
d_gene: NA
v_gene: TRBV28
j_gene: TRBJ1-3
abundance: NA
CDR3nt: TGTGCCAGCAGCCCGGGCACAGGATTCTCTGGAAACACCATATATTTT
CDR3aa: CASSPGTGFSGNTIYF

len: 16
d_gene: TRBD1
v_gene: TRBV7-2
j_gene: TRBJ1-5
abundance: NA
CDR3nt: TGTGCCAGCAGCCCACAGGGGGCCCAGGGAGATCAGCCCCAGCATTTT
CDR3aa: CASSPQGAQGDQPQHF

len: 17
d_gene: TRBD1
v_gene: TRBV11-2
j_gene: TRBJ2-5
abundance: NA
CDR3nt: TGTGCCAGCAGCTTAGATGCCGGGACAGGGAGACAAGAGACCCAGTACTTC
CDR3aa: CASSLDAGTGRQETQYF

len: 16
d_gene: TRBD2
v_gene: TRBV6-1
j_gene: TRBJ2-5
abundance: NA
CDR3nt: TGTGCCAGCAGTGAAGGGGCTAGCGGGAGCTGGGAGACCCAGTACTTC
CDR3aa: CASSEGASGSWETQYF

len: 15
d_gene: TRBD1
v_gene: TRBV19
j_gene: TRBJ1-5
abundance: NA
CDR3nt: TGTGCCGCCGGGACAGGGTTTTATAGCAATCAGCCCCAGCATTTT
CDR3aa: CAAGTGFYSNQPQHF

len: 13
d_gene: NA
v_gene: TRBV7-9
j_gene: TRBJ2-4
abundance: NA
CDR3nt: TGTGCCAGCAGCTCAGGGGAAGTAAACATTCAGTACTTC
CDR3aa: CASSSGEVNIQYF

len: 12
d_gene: NA
v_gene: TRBV9
j_gene: TRBJ2-1
abundance: NA
CDR3nt: TGTGCCAGCAGCGGGAACTACAATGAGCAGTTCTTC
CDR3aa: CASSGNYNEQFF

len: 16
d_gene: NA
v_gene: TRBV18
j_gene: TRBJ2-2
abundance: NA
CDR3nt: TGTGCCAGCTCACCAAGCAGGGGCTCGAACACCGGGGAGCTGTTTTTT
CDR3aa: CASSPSRGSNTGELFF

len: 16
d_gene: TRBD2
v_gene: TRBV5-6
j_gene: TRBJ2-5
abundance: NA
CDR3nt: TGTGCCAGCAGCTTGAGCGGACTAGCGGGAGTTGAGACCCAGTACTTC
CDR3aa: CASSLSGLAGVETQYF

len: 14
d_gene: TRBD1
v_gene: TRBV6-6
j_gene: TRBJ1-1
abundance: NA
CDR3nt: TGTGCCAGCACCTCGGGACAGGGGGCGACTGAAGCTTTCTTT
CDR3aa: CASTSGQGATEAFF

len: 12
d_gene: NA
v_gene: TRBV30
j_gene: TRBJ1-2
abundance: few
CDR3nt: TGTGCCTGGACGGGAGCTAACTATGGCTACACCTTC
CDR3aa: CAWTGANYGYTF

len: 15
d_gene: TRBD1
v_gene: TRBV5-1
j_gene: TRBJ2-2
abundance: NA
CDR3nt: TGCGCCAGCAGCCCATCCGTGCAGGGGGCCGGGGAGCTGTTTTTT
CDR3aa: CASSPSVQGAGELFF

len: 12
d_gene: NA
v_gene: TRBV27
j_gene: TRBJ2-4
abundance: NA
CDR3nt: TGTGCCAGCAGTCCCCAGCGCGGGATTCAGTACTTC
CDR3aa: CASSPQRGIQYF

len: 14
d_gene: NA
v_gene: TRBV5-1
j_gene: TRBJ2-7
abundance: NA
CDR3nt: TGCGCCAGCAGCCGGACTGAGTTCCTCTACGAGCAGTACTTC
CDR3aa: CASSRTEFLYEQYF

len: 13
d_gene: NA
v_gene: TRBV5-1
j_gene: TRBJ2-7
abundance: NA
CDR3nt: TGCGCCAGCAGCTTGGGACAGGACTGGGAGCAGTACTTC
CDR3aa: CASSLGQDWEQYF

len: 14
d_gene: NA
v_gene: TRBV19
j_gene: TRBJ1-5
abundance: NA
CDR3nt: TGTGCCAGCCACCTAGGCAGGATTAATCAGCCCCAGCATTTT
CDR3aa: CASHLGRINQPQHF

len: 15
d_gene: TRBD1
v_gene: TRBV9
j_gene: TRBJ2-7
abundance: NA
CDR3nt: TGTGCCAGCAGCCCACGAGGGACAGCAGGAGGCGAGCAGTACTTC
CDR3aa: CASSPRGTAGGEQYF

len: 15
d_gene: TRBD2
v_gene: TRBV5-1
j_gene: TRBJ2-2
abundance: NA
CDR3nt: TGCGCCAGCAGACCAACTAGCGGGGTCACCGGGGAGCTGTTTTTT
CDR3aa: CASRPTSGVTGELFF

len: 16
d_gene: NA
v_gene: TRBV6-5
j_gene: TRBJ2-5
abundance: NA
CDR3nt: TGTGCCAGCAGTTACTCGTTAGCAGGGAGCGGAGAGACCCAGTACTTC
CDR3aa: CASSYSLAGSGETQYF

len: 16
d_gene: TRBD2
v_gene: TRBV5-1
j_gene: TRBJ2-3
abundance: NA
CDR3nt: TGCGCCAGCAGCTTGGGGACTAGCGGACTCACAGATACGCAGTATTTT
CDR3aa: CASSLGTSGLTDTQYF

len: 16
d_gene: TRBD2
v_gene: TRBV7-3
j_gene: TRBJ2-2
abundance: NA
CDR3nt: TGTGCCAGCAGCCCCAGACTAGCGGGAGAAACCGGGGAGCTGTTTTTT
CDR3aa: CASSPRLAGETGELFF

len: 16
d_gene: NA
v_gene: TRBV5-1
j_gene: TRBJ2-1
abundance: NA
CDR3nt: TGCGCCAGCAGCCCCCGAGCGGACAGCTCCTACAATGAGCAGTTCTTC
CDR3aa: CASSPRADSSYNEQFF

len: 13
d_gene: NA
v_gene: TRBV6-5
j_gene: TRBJ2-5
abundance: NA
CDR3nt: TGTGCCAGCGGCCGGGAGCCCCAAAAGACCCAGTACTTC
CDR3aa: CASGREPQKTQYF

len: 14
d_gene: TRBD1
v_gene: TRBV18
j_gene: TRBJ1-5
abundance: NA
CDR3nt: TGTGCCAGCTCACCCCAGGGGGCGGGTCAGCCCCAGCATTTT
CDR3aa: CASSPQGAGQPQHF

len: 15
d_gene: TRBD2
v_gene: TRBV6-5
j_gene: TRBJ2-7
abundance: NA
CDR3nt: TGTGCCAGCAGTCTTACTAGCGGATCCTCCTACGAGCAGTACTTC
CDR3aa: CASSLTSGSSYEQYF

len: 15
d_gene: TRBD2
v_gene: TRBV27
j_gene: TRBJ2-7
abundance: NA
CDR3nt: TGTGCCAGCAGTCCGGGACTAGTTGGGCTCTACGAGCAGTACTTC
CDR3aa: CASSPGLVGLYEQYF

len: 13
d_gene: NA
v_gene: TRBV25-1
j_gene: TRBJ2-1
abundance: once
CDR3nt: TGTGCCAGCAGAGAGACCAGCTACAATGAGCAGTTCTTC
CDR3aa: CASRETSYNEQFF

len: 15
d_gene: NA
v_gene: TRBV11-3
j_gene: TRBJ2-5
abundance: NA
CDR3nt: TGTGCCAGCAGCTCTTCCCTGACTGGCCCAGAGACCCAGTACTTC
CDR3aa: CASSSSLTGPETQYF

len: 15
d_gene: TRBD2
v_gene: TRBV19
j_gene: TRBJ2-7
abundance: NA
CDR3nt: TGTGCCAGTAGTGCGGGACTAGCGAGCGCCTACGAGCAGTACTTC
CDR3aa: CASSAGLASAYEQYF

len: 11
d_gene: NA
v_gene: TRBV7-8
j_gene: TRBJ1-1
abundance: NA
CDR3nt: TGTGCCAGCAGCCACGGCCAGGAGGCTTTCTTT
CDR3aa: CASSHGQEAFF

len: 15
d_gene: NA
v_gene: TRBV19
j_gene: TRBJ1-5
abundance: once
CDR3nt: TGTGCCAGTAGTCCAGGACCTTCCCTGGGACAGCCCCAGCATTTT
CDR3aa: CASSPGPSLGQPQHF

len: 15
d_gene: TRBD1
v_gene: TRBV28
j_gene: TRBJ2-7
abundance: NA
CDR3nt: TGTGCCAGCAGGGGGACAGGGAGAGCCTCCTACGAGCAGTACTTC
CDR3aa: CASRGTGRASYEQYF

len: 16
d_gene: TRBD2
v_gene: TRBV18
j_gene: TRBJ2-2
abundance: NA
CDR3nt: TGTGCCAGCTCACCATCGGGACTAGCGGACACCGGGGAGCTGTTTTTT
CDR3aa: CASSPSGLADTGELFF

len: 15
d_gene: TRBD1
v_gene: TRBV6-1
j_gene: TRBJ1-1
abundance: few
CDR3nt: TGTGCCAGCAGAACCGCGGACAGGAGTTGGACTGAAGCTTTCTTT
CDR3aa: CASRTADRSWTEAFF

len: 13
d_gene: NA
v_gene: TRBV6-1
j_gene: TRBJ2-7
abundance: NA
CDR3nt: TGTGCCAGCAGGGGGGAGGGGGGCTACGAGCAGTACTTC
CDR3aa: CASRGEGGYEQYF

len: 13
d_gene: NA
v_gene: TRBV5-5
j_gene: TRBJ2-3
abundance: NA
CDR3nt: TGTGCCAGCAGCTGGACGGGGCCAGATACGCAGTATTTT
CDR3aa: CASSWTGPDTQYF

len: 13
d_gene: NA
v_gene: TRBV18
j_gene: TRBJ1-1
abundance: NA
CDR3nt: TGTGCCAGCTCACTTCAGGCGAACACTGAAGCTTTCTTT
CDR3aa: CASSLQANTEAFF

len: 15
d_gene: TRBD2
v_gene: TRBV30
j_gene: TRBJ2-7
abundance: NA
CDR3nt: TGTGCCTGGAGTGACCCCGGAGCGGGAGTCGACGAGCAGTACTTC
CDR3aa: CAWSDPGAGVDEQYF

len: 16
d_gene: NA
v_gene: TRBV29-1
j_gene: TRBJ1-3
abundance: NA
CDR3nt: TGCAGCGTTCTGGCGGCCAGCTCTCCCTCTGGAAACACCATATATTTT
CDR3aa: CSVLAASSPSGNTIYF

len: 19
d_gene: NA
v_gene: TRBV21-1
j_gene: TRBJ1-1
abundance: NA
CDR3nt: TGTGCCAGCAGCTTGCTCTGGGGATGGACCTCCTTAGAGAGGGCTGAAGCTTTCTTT
CDR3aa: CASSLLWGWTSLERAEAFF

len: 16
d_gene: TRBD2
v_gene: TRBV28
j_gene: TRBJ2-3
abundance: once
CDR3nt: TGTGCCAGCAGGACGTCTAGCGGGAGGACCACAGATACGCAGTATTTT
CDR3aa: CASRTSSGRTTDTQYF

len: 14
d_gene: NA
v_gene: TRBV7-9
j_gene: TRBJ1-2
abundance: NA
CDR3nt: TGTGCCAGCAGCTCTAGCAGTGGGTCCTATGGCTACACCTTC
CDR3aa: CASSSSSGSYGYTF

len: 13
d_gene: NA
v_gene: TRBV7-9
j_gene: TRBJ1-1
abundance: few
CDR3nt: TGTGCCAGCAGCTTAGACAGGAACACTGAAGCTTTCTTT
CDR3aa: CASSLDRNTEAFF

len: 14
d_gene: NA
v_gene: TRBV5-8
j_gene: TRBJ1-4
abundance: NA
CDR3nt: TGTGCCAGCAGCTTGCAGGGACGTAATGAAAAACTGTTTTTT
CDR3aa: CASSLQGRNEKLFF

len: 15
d_gene: NA
v_gene: TRBV15
j_gene: TRBJ2-5
abundance: NA
CDR3nt: TGTGCCACCAGCAGAGATCACGGGGACACCGAAACCCAGTACTTC
CDR3aa: CATSRDHGDTETQYF

len: 13
d_gene: TRBD1
v_gene: TRBV5-1
j_gene: TRBJ1-2
abundance: NA
CDR3nt: TGCGCCAGCAGCCACCCGGGACAGGATGGCTACACCTTC
CDR3aa: CASSHPGQDGYTF

len: 14
d_gene: NA
v_gene: TRBV27
j_gene: TRBJ2-5
abundance: NA
CDR3nt: TGTGCCAGCAGTTTAGCAGGCATCCAAGAGACCCAGTACTTC
CDR3aa: CASSLAGIQETQYF

len: 15
d_gene: TRBD2
v_gene: TRBV5-1
j_gene: TRBJ2-1
abundance: NA
CDR3nt: TGCGCCAGCAGCTCGGGGGGACTAGCGGGAGTTGAGCAGTTCTTC
CDR3aa: CASSSGGLAGVEQFF

len: 15
d_gene: NA
v_gene: TRBV6-5
j_gene: TRBJ1-5
abundance: few
CDR3nt: TGTGCCAGCAGTTACTCGCGCGGAGGGGATCAGCCCCAGCATTTT
CDR3aa: CASSYSRGGDQPQHF

len: 18
d_gene: NA
v_gene: TRBV7-7
j_gene: TRBJ2-5
abundance: NA
CDR3nt: TGTGCTAGCAGCTTATTTGTTTTTCTTAGCGGAGAGAAAGAGACCCAGTACTTC
CDR3aa: CASSLFVFLSGEKETQYF

len: 14
d_gene: NA
v_gene: TRBV5-1
j_gene: TRBJ2-1
abundance: NA
CDR3nt: TGCGCCAGCAGCTTGGGTTTATCCTACAATGAGCAGTTCTTC
CDR3aa: CASSLGLSYNEQFF

len: 14
d_gene: NA
v_gene: TRBV11-2
j_gene: TRBJ2-2
abundance: NA
CDR3nt: TGTGCCAGCAACTCCGGGACTCTTAGAGGGGAGCTGTTTTTT
CDR3aa: CASNSGTLRGELFF

len: 14
d_gene: NA
v_gene: TRBV5-8
j_gene: TRBJ2-3
abundance: NA
CDR3nt: TGTGCCAGCAGCTTGGGGCTCCCCACAGATACGCAGTATTTT
CDR3aa: CASSLGLPTDTQYF

len: 14
d_gene: NA
v_gene: TRBV28
j_gene: TRBJ1-2
abundance: NA
CDR3nt: TGTGCCAGCAGTTTAGGGGCGACAGTCTATGGCTACACCTTC
CDR3aa: CASSLGATVYGYTF

len: 15
d_gene: NA
v_gene: TRBV18
j_gene: TRBJ2-1
abundance: NA
CDR3nt: TGTGCCAGCTCACCCCAAGACTTATCGAGGGGTGAGCAGTTCTTC
CDR3aa: CASSPQDLSRGEQFF

len: 12
d_gene: NA
v_gene: TRBV7-3
j_gene: TRBJ2-2
abundance: NA
CDR3nt: TGTGCCAGCAGCTCACAAGGCGGGGAGCTGTTTTTT
CDR3aa: CASSSQGGELFF

len: 11
d_gene: NA
v_gene: TRBV2
j_gene: TRBJ2-7
abundance: NA
CDR3nt: TGTGCCAGCCGAATCTCCTACGAGCAGTACTTC
CDR3aa: CASRISYEQYF

len: 17
d_gene: TRBD2
v_gene: TRBV5-1
j_gene: TRBJ2-3
abundance: NA
CDR3nt: TGCGCCAGCAGCCCGCTGACTAGCGGGAGGGCAACAGATACGCAGTATTTT
CDR3aa: CASSPLTSGRATDTQYF

len: 14
d_gene: NA
v_gene: TRBV9
j_gene: TRBJ1-2
abundance: NA
CDR3nt: TGTGCCAGCAGCGTAACTCCGGAGAAGGATGGCTACACCTTC
CDR3aa: CASSVTPEKDGYTF

len: 13
d_gene: NA
v_gene: TRBV5-1
j_gene: TRBJ1-2
abundance: NA
CDR3nt: TGCGCCAGCAGCTTGGTTCAGGAATCGGTCTACACCTTC
CDR3aa: CASSLVQESVYTF